The clone carrying this T cell receptor (beta chain) was picked up many times. The data stem from a study of T cells in Graves' hyperthyroidism and ophthalmopathy. The ends were cut back, 9 bases at V and 0 bases at J, with 9 bases in the middle. Germline assignment: CDR1 MDHEN and CDR2 SYDVKM. The CDR3 is 13 residues long. TCR beta CDR3 regions were amplified from RNA transcripts. The HTBI set primed first-round TCR CDR3 RT-PCR. TCRdb ran MiXCR on the multiplex PCR reads and lists one entry per CDR3 protein. The table includes 340,000 or so distinct CDR3 sequences, roughly a fifth detected once. The V gene is TRBV28, the J gene TRBJ2-1; D is uncertain. The TCR was taken from a woman in her fifties or sixties with Graves' hyperthyroidism. The sequencing input was blood. This chain's CDR3 is CARLTDSYNEQFF. For the CDR3, the DNA is TGTGCCAGATTGACTGACTCCTACAATGAGCAGTTCTTC.